This TCR beta chain was captured by sequencing in a study of CD8 T cells in ankylosing spondylitis. Study observations and caveats: Earlier literature documents some of the motif variants in reactive arthritis synovial fluid and blood. The authors found the disease-linked clones to be CD8+ and relatively rare in peripheral blood. There was reportedly significant enrichment of clones that were disease-linked in matched ankylosing spondylitis synovial fluid. Characteristic of ankylosing spondylitis blood, it appeared, was a TCR beta motif comprising roughly 8 highly homologous variants.

Germline loops: CDR1 SEHNR, CDR2 FQNEAQ (reference sequence). The CDR3 loop spans 14 amino acids. Turning to this clonotype: The antigen remains undetermined. This may be a read error, as it is one base from a much larger clone.

Quantitative 5'-RACE was performed with molecular barcodes, and it yielded the TCR beta libraries. TCRdb analysed the 5' RACE reads with MiXCR anew, one entry per CDR3 protein. Here the sample spans 500,000 to 650,000 distinct CDR3 sequences, about 5% being singletons. The chain couples TRBV7-9 to TRBJ2-5, with a weak D call TRBD1 (6 bases). The DNA end lines up better with TRBJ2-1; the J call may be wrong. This clonotype originated in a male donor with ankylosing spondylitis. The sample was blood, either unsorted or a sorted T cell fraction (not recorded which). This CDR3 is CASSSLRGKETQFF. The CDR3 DNA follows: TGTGCCAGCAGCTCCCTCAGGGGTAAAGAGACCCAGTTCTTC.